Shown below are 12 T cell receptor beta chains from a single sample sequenced in a study of blood T cells in healthy people across ages. A second PCR of 7 to 11 cycles used a sample-barcoded 5' primer and a J-beta primer mix. In TCRdb, the 5' RACE reads were re-called with MiXCR into one record per CDR3 protein. The sample yields about 1.5 million distinct CDR3 sequences, roughly 43% seen once. Input material: blood. These receptors all come from a young woman in good health.

The rearrangement links TRBV10-1 to TRBJ2-3, with D tentatively TRBD2 (6 bases). Looked up from germline, CDR1 is WNHNN and CDR2 is SYGVQD (reference sequence). There are 18 residues in the CDR3. Trimming took 0 bases from V and 6 from J, leaving 22 bases between them. In nucleotides, the CDR3 is TGCGCCAGCAGTGAGTCGGAGGGCGCGCGGGCAATTTGGGATACGCAGTATTTT. Its translation: CASSESEGARAIWDTQYF.

The J gene is TRBJ1-1, the V gene TRBV21-1; TRBD1 is the table's D call, not checked against the DNA. TRBV21-1 is a pseudogene locus. The CDR3 has 15 residues. Written as DNA, the CDR3 is TGTGCCAGCAGCAAAGAGTACAGGGCCTGGACTGAAGCTTTCTTT. This gives the protein CASSKEYRAWTEAFF.

The rearrangement links TRBV6-5 to TRBJ1-2; D gene ambiguous. With 7 bases removed from V and 2 bases from J, the gap between germline ends came to 8 bases. This CDR3 is built from 12 residues. The germline V gene has CDR1 MNHEY and CDR2 SVGAGI. The CDR3 loop reads CASTRTNYGYTF. As DNA, the CDR3 is TGTGCCAGCACCCGGACCAACTATGGCTACACCTTC.

This chain links TRBV5-6 with TRBJ1-1; possible D gene TRBD1, 6 bases. V lost 0 bases, J lost 1 base, and 16 bases lay in between. The CDR3 is made up of 17 amino acids. Germline V gives CDR1 SGHDT, CDR2 YYEEEE. In DNA, the CDR3 is TGTGCCAGCAGCTTGGTGGGGGACACTTCATCGAACACTGAAGCTTTCTTT. It encodes CASSLVGDTSSNTEAFF.

This clonotype appeared a few times. The rearrangement uses TRBV7-9 and TRBJ1-2, with D maybe TRBD1 (5 bases). The CDR3 runs to 15 residues. V shed 3 bases and J shed 5 bases, with 16 bases lying between them. Germline V lookup: CDR1 SEHNR, CDR2 FQNEAQ (reference sequence). The CDR3 bases are TGTGCCAGCAGCTTTAGCGGGGCCGCCTCATATGGCTACACCTTC. It translates to CASSFSGAASYGYTF.

This chain connects TRBV5-1 to TRBJ1-5; D is unresolved. Trimming removed 2 bases at V and 12 bases at J, with 6 bases between. CDR3 size: 10 residues. Germline CDR1 reads SGHRS; CDR2 reads YFSETQ. CDR3 DNA: TGCGCCAGCAGCTTTCCCTGCCAGCATTTT. It specifies CASSFPCQHF. The complete variable domain, with remaining parts taken from reference TRBV5-1 and TRBJ1-5, reads KAGVTQTPRYLIKTRGQQVTLSCSPISGHRSVSWYQQTPGQGLQFLFEYFSETQRNKGNFPGRFSGRQFSNSRSEMNVSTLELGDSALYLCASSFPCQHFGDGTRLSIL.

V gene TRBV10-3 combines with J gene TRBJ2-1; 10 bases map to TRBD1. Per the germline V gene, CDR1 is ENHRY and CDR2 is SYGVKD. The CDR3 spans 15 residues. The V segment lost 4 bases and the J segment 7 bases; nucleotides outside the gene matches: 7. The CDR3 region is CAISGTGGKRNEQFF. CDR3 DNA: TGTGCCATCAGTGGGACAGGGGGGAAAAGAAATGAGCAGTTCTTC.

This clonotype has a handful of counts. The chain combines TRBV12-5 with TRBJ2-3; D may be TRBD1 (6 bases). This CDR3 has 14 amino acids. Germline-derived CDR1 and CDR2 are LGHNT and FRNRAP. The V and J ends lost 9 bases and 2 bases respectively, with 15 bases between them. The CDR3 protein is CASSSRGTTDTQYF. The DNA for the CDR3 is TGTGCTAGCTCCAGCAGGGGAACCACAGATACGCAGTATTTT.

The rearrangement links TRBV29-1 to TRBJ2-5, with D perhaps matching TRBD2 (6 bases). The CDR3 extends over 12 amino acids. The germline V gene has CDR1 SQVTM and CDR2 ANQGSEA. The ends were cut back, 4 bases at V and 13 bases at J, with 19 bases in the middle. CDR3 sequence (DNA): TGCAGCGTTGTCTTGATGGCGGGACCCTTGTACTTC. Its translation is CSVVLMAGPLYF.

The table lists this clonotype with many counts. This chain joins TRBV6-8 and TRBJ1-2; D unresolved. The CDR3 consists of 17 residues. Trimming shortened V by 2 bases and J by 0 bases, and 16 bases separated the two germline ends. Germline V CDR1 and CDR2: MNHGY, SAAAGT. The CDR3 here is CASSYGTASATNYGYTF. The CDR3 DNA reads TGTGCCAGCAGTTACGGTACTGCCAGCGCGACTAACTATGGCTACACCTTC.

This clonotype was recorded only once. The chain has TRBV7-2 and TRBJ1-5; TRBD1 is a possible D gene (6 bases). The CDR3 runs 14 residues. V lost 7 bases, J lost 6 bases, and 16 bases lay in between. Germline V CDR1 and CDR2: SGHTA, FQGNSA. CDR3 DNA: TGTGCCAGCAACTTGGGGGGCCCAAGTCAGCCCCAGCATTTT. Residues: CASNLGGPSQPQHF. The whole variable domain, filled in from reference TRBV7-2 and TRBJ1-5, reads GAGVSQSPSNKVTEKGKDVELRCDPISGHTALYWYRQSLGQGLEFLIYFQGNSAPDKSGLPSDRFSAERTGGSVSTLTIQRTQQEDSAVYLCASNLGGPSQPQHFGDGTRLSIL.

Only a few counts were recorded for this clonotype. The chain carries TRBV12-3 or TRBV12-4 and TRBJ2-1; D possibly uses TRBD1 or TRBD2 (6 bases each). V lost 8 bases to trimming and J lost 6 bases, with 17 bases between them. The CDR3 is 14 amino acids. CDR3 sequence reads: CASGRTDYVNEQFF. DNA of the CDR3: TGTGCCAGCGGGAGGACAGATTATGTCAATGAGCAGTTCTTC.